The T cell receptor (beta chain) described here comes from a study of early T cells in non-severe SARS-CoV-2 infection. Study overall: Sequencing of unsorted whole blood was done on bulk RNA, leaving chains unpaired.

Each cDNA molecule carried a unique molecular identifier. TCRdb reprocessed the 5' RACE reads via MiXCR and lists one record per CDR3 protein. The data show roughly 60,000 distinct CDR3 sequences, more than 6.5% seen once. The CDR3 is 15 amino acids. Germline V gene sequence: CDR1 MNHNY, CDR2 SVGAGI (reference sequence). Trimming shortened V by 6 bases and J by 1 base, and 15 bases separated the two germline ends. The TCR originated in an adult who was a healthcare worker with PCR-confirmed SARS-CoV-2 infection or an uninfected control (not recorded which). This chain links TRBV6-6 with TRBJ1-1; TRBD1 is a possible D gene (5 bases). Specimen: whole blood, collected at baseline. The CDR3 DNA reads TGTGCCAGCAGCGCACAGACCGGGACGAACACTGAAGCTTTCTTT. Translating it yields CASSAQTGTNTEAFF.